A selection of T cell receptor beta chains follows, all from one sample in a study of T cell changes during pregnancy in multiple sclerosis. Generated by immunoSEQ multiplex PCR, the TCRdb table keeps only in-frame clones and is missing some. Found here are about 75,000 clones, about 93% of them singletons; the top ten hold less than 0.45%. Sequencing was performed on CD4+ T cells from peripheral blood mononuclear cells, taken before pregnancy. The receptors shown here come from a female donor with multiple sclerosis, enrolled in a pregnancy study. The CDR3 runs from the conserved cysteine through the conserved F or W. D genes are given only for firm matches. Clone size is given for some rows only: seen once, a few or many times, or a class if the clone is expanded.

TRBV6-1	.	.	TRBJ1-1	CASSEPYYEAFF	TGTGCCAGCAGTGAACCCTATTATGAAGCTTTCTTT
TRBV4-1	TRBD1	.	TRBJ1-1	CASSRVPDRVSEAFF	TGCGCCAGCAGCCGAGTTCCCGACAGGGTATCTGAAGCTTTCTTT
TRBV6-6	TRBD1	.	TRBJ1-5	CASSWDRGALSQPQHF	TGTGCCAGCAGTTGGGACAGGGGTGCACTGAGTCAGCCCCAGCATTTT
TRBV7-3	TRBD1	.	TRBJ1-1	CASSLTARKTGEDTEAFF	TGTGCCAGCAGCTTAACGGCTCGAAAAACAGGGGAGGACACTGAAGCTTTCTTT
TRBV6-1	.	.	TRBJ2-7	CASSAAGTSDF	TGTGCCAGCAGCGCTGCCGGGACATCGGACTTC
TRBV2	.	.	TRBJ2-2	CASSEQGLNTGELFF	TGTGCCAGCAGTGAACAGGGGCTAAACACCGGGGAGCTGTTTTTT
TRBV7-9	TRBD1	.	TRBJ2-1	CASSLLGQGRNEQFF	TGTGCCAGCAGCTTACTGGGACAGGGGCGCAATGAGCAGTTCTTC
TRBV30	.	few	TRBJ1-5	CAWSYPPWAGRNQPQHF	TGTGCCTGGAGTTACCCACCTTGGGCCGGTCGGAATCAGCCCCAGCATTTT
TRBV27	TRBD1	.	TRBJ1-2	CASRNGPGGIYGYTF	TGTGCCAGCAGAAACGGCCCAGGGGGGATATACGGCTACACCTTC
TRBV7-8	TRBD2	.	TRBJ2-7	CASSSVGRLAGSGEQYF	TGTGCCAGCAGCTCCGTAGGTCGACTAGCGGGGAGCGGGGAGCAGTACTTC
TRBV7-3	.	.	TRBJ2-2	CASSLRGTGELFF	TGTGCCAGCAGCTTAAGAGGGACCGGGGAGCTGTTTTTT
TRBV25-1	.	.	TRBJ1-1	CASSEGPPNTEAFF	TGTGCCAGCAGTGAAGGCCCCCCAAACACTGAAGCTTTCTTT
TRBV12-5	.	.	TRBJ2-3	CASGQGGASGADTQYF	TGTGCTAGTGGCCAAGGCGGGGCCTCGGGCGCAGATACGCAGTATTTT
TRBV5-4	.	.	TRBJ1-1	CASSGRHNRDLTEAFF	TGTGCCAGCAGCGGGCGGCACAACAGGGATCTCACTGAAGCTTTCTTT
TRBV18	.	.	TRBJ2-1	CASSYSSGNEQFF	TGTGCCAGCTCCTACAGTAGCGGCAATGAGCAGTTCTTC
TRBV7-7	.	.	TRBJ2-5	CASSLAIGAGKETQYF	TGTGCCAGCAGCTTAGCGATAGGAGCAGGGAAGGAGACCCAGTACTTC
TRBV2	TRBD1	.	TRBJ2-5	CASNLGQEETQYF	TGTGCCAGCAACCTCGGACAGGAAGAGACCCAGTACTTC
TRBV30	.	few	TRBJ1-1	CACTLRDHTEAFF	TGTGCCTGTACACTCAGGGATCACACTGAAGCTTTCTTT
TRBV15	TRBD1	.	TRBJ1-5	CATSREAGTGYSGNQPQHF	TGTGCCACCAGCAGAGAAGCCGGGACAGGGTATAGCGGGAATCAGCCCCAGCATTTT
TRBV9	TRBD1	.	TRBJ1-4	CASSPRDRRSEKLFF	TGTGCCAGCAGCCCTCGGGACAGGAGGAGTGAAAAACTGTTTTTT
TRBV7-2	.	.	TRBJ1-6	CASSLDGIENSPLHF	TGTGCCAGCAGCTTAGACGGGATTGAAAATTCACCCCTCCACTTT
TRBV2	TRBD1	.	TRBJ2-1	CASTGQGYNEQFF	TGTGCCAGCACGGGACAGGGTTACAATGAGCAGTTCTTC
TRBV6-5	TRBD2	.	TRBJ2-7	CASSYSGLAGAYEQYF	TGTGCCAGCAGTTACTCTGGACTAGCGGGAGCCTACGAGCAGTACTTC
TRBV5-5	TRBD1	.	TRBJ1-1	CASSLWDRGYTEAFF	TGTGCCAGCAGCTTATGGGACAGGGGGTACACTGAAGCTTTCTTT
TRBV6-5	.	.	TRBJ2-3	CASSYTSGSTDTQYF	TGTGCCAGCAGTTACACGAGCGGTAGCACAGATACGCAGTATTTT
TRBV5-1	.	.	TRBJ2-7	CASRTGESLYEQYF	TGCGCCAGCCGGACGGGGGAATCCCTCTACGAGCAGTACTTC
TRBV7-2	.	.	TRBJ2-2	CASSSTKVNTGELFF	TGTGCCAGCAGCTCCACTAAGGTTAACACCGGGGAGCTGTTTTTT
TRBV15	TRBD1	.	TRBJ1-3	CATSRDLGQGNTIYF	TGTGCCACCAGCAGAGATTTGGGACAGGGAAACACCATATATTTT
TRBV19	.	.	TRBJ1-3	CASTQGNGNTIYF	TGTGCCAGTACGCAGGGAAACGGAAACACCATATATTTT
TRBV14	TRBD1	.	TRBJ1-1	CASSQDRDWRRTEAFF	TGTGCCAGCAGCCAGGACAGGGATTGGCGACGAACTGAAGCTTTCTTT
TRBV7-8	TRBD2	.	TRBJ2-7	CASNRGEPYEQYF	TGTGCCAGCAACCGGGGGGAACCCTACGAGCAGTACTTC
TRBV28	TRBD1	.	TRBJ1-4	CASSSAGTGLEKLFF	TGTGCCAGCAGTTCTGCCGGGACAGGGCTCGAAAAACTGTTTTTT
TRBV5-1	TRBD1	.	TRBJ2-7	CASSLDGQGFIEQYF	TGCGCCAGCAGCTTGGACGGACAGGGTTTCATCGAGCAGTACTTC
TRBV7-9	.	.	TRBJ1-3	CASSFAGTSGNTIYF	TGTGCCAGCAGCTTCGCCGGGACATCTGGAAACACCATATATTTT
TRBV18	TRBD1	.	TRBJ2-5	CASSPGTEKETQYF	TGTGCCAGCTCACCTGGGACAGAAAAAGAGACCCAGTACTTC
TRBV5-6	.	.	TRBJ2-1	CASSLKGGPYNEQFF	TGTGCCAGCAGCTTGAAGGGGGGGCCCTACAATGAGCAGTTCTTC
TRBV6-7	TRBD2	.	TRBJ2-1	CASSYSIAGVGPNEQFF	TGTGCCAGCAGTTACTCGATAGCGGGAGTAGGCCCCAATGAGCAGTTCTTC
TRBV6-1	TRBD1	.	TRBJ2-2	CASSELQGTGELFF	TGTGCCAGCAGTGAGTTACAGGGGACCGGGGAGCTGTTTTTT
TRBV21-1	.	once	TRBJ2-1	CASSKVGASGGLPSSYNEQFF	TGTGCCAGCAGCAAAGTAGGAGCTAGCGGGGGTTTACCCAGCTCCTACAATGAGCAGTTCTTC
TRBV20-1	.	.	TRBJ2-3	CSAPSTDTQYF	TGCAGTGCTCCGAGTACAGATACGCAGTATTTT
TRBV7-7	.	.	TRBJ2-5	CASSPGLPAGETQYF	TGTGCCAGCAGCCCAGGTCTACCGGCGGGAGAGACCCAGTACTTC
TRBV7-2	.	.	TRBJ1-1	CASSSRVGDTEAFF	TGTGCCAGCAGCTCCAGGGTGGGTGACACTGAAGCTTTCTTT
TRBV6-5	.	.	TRBJ1-1	CASSSRVGLTEAFF	TGTGCCAGCAGTTCGCGGGTGGGGTTGACTGAAGCTTTCTTT
TRBV14	.	.	TRBJ1-2	CASSQELVGGYTF	TGTGCCAGCAGCCAAGAGCTGGTCGGGGGCTACACCTTC
TRBV6-1	TRBD1	.	TRBJ1-2	CASSETDRGGYTF	TGTGCCAGCAGTGAAACGGACAGGGGGGGCTACACCTTC
TRBV6-4	TRBD2	.	TRBJ2-1	CASSDSRLAGPHVTYEQFF	TGTGCCAGCAGTGACTCCCGACTAGCGGGGCCTCACGTTACCTACGAGCAGTTCTTC
TRBV5-8	.	few	TRBJ1-5	CASSLYGQPQHF	TGTGCCAGCAGCTTGTACGGGCAGCCCCAGCATTTT
TRBV7-2	TRBD1	.	TRBJ1-6	CASSLAGQGYNSPLHF	TGTGCCAGCAGCCTAGCTGGACAGGGATACAATTCACCCCTCCACTTT
TRBV6-5	TRBD1	.	TRBJ2-7	CASSQRQGGEQYF	TGTGCCAGCAGCCAACGACAGGGGGGCGAGCAGTACTTC
TRBV5-6	.	.	TRBJ1-2	CASSLDRVRGYTF	TGTGCCAGCAGCTTGGACAGGGTTCGTGGCTACACCTTC
TRBV6-5	.	.	TRBJ2-2	CASSRDAKNTGELFF	TGTGCCAGCAGTCGGGATGCGAAGAACACCGGGGAGCTGTTTTTT
TRBV19	.	few	TRBJ2-6	CASSIGDTISGANVLTF	TGTGCCAGTAGTATAGGGGACACAATCTCTGGGGCCAACGTCCTGACTTTC
TRBV4-3	TRBD2	.	TRBJ2-2	CASSQSNRAGGPRTGELFF	TGCGCCAGCAGCCAAAGCAATAGAGCGGGGGGGCCCCGCACCGGGGAGCTGTTTTTT
TRBV2	.	.	TRBJ2-7	CASSEALGLGQYF	TGTGCCAGCAGTGAAGCGCTTGGGCTCGGGCAGTACTTC
TRBV5-4	.	.	TRBJ2-5	CASSHWDLQETQYF	TGTGCCAGCAGCCACTGGGACTTGCAAGAGACCCAGTACTTC
TRBV6-1	TRBD1	.	TRBJ1-1	CASSWTGLSEAFF	TGTGCCAGCTCCTGGACAGGGCTTTCTGAAGCTTTCTTT
TRBV7-8	.	few	TRBJ1-6	CASRGALSPLHF	TGTGCCAGCAGAGGGGCACTTTCACCCCTCCACTTT
TRBV10-1	.	.	TRBJ1-6	CASSLSRGRFWSLHF	TGCGCCAGCAGCTTGAGCAGGGGCCGCTTTTGGTCCCTCCACTTT
TRBV6-5	TRBD1	.	TRBJ2-7	CASRHPGQAFEQYF	TGTGCCAGCAGACATCCGGGACAGGCGTTCGAGCAGTACTTC
TRBV5-8	TRBD2	.	TRBJ2-1	CASSSGLAAYNEQFF	TGTGCCAGCAGCTCTGGACTAGCGGCTTACAATGAGCAGTTCTTC